This entry lists 28 T cell receptor beta chains sequenced from one sample in a study of shared clonotypes between healthy human individuals. Libraries were prepared by immunoSEQ multiplex PCR; TCRdb keeps only in-frame clonotypes and omits some of them. The top ten hold roughly 13% of the sample, which has some 490,000 clones, 81% seen once. Sequenced: PBMCs. These receptors came from a woman between 40 and 55 years old in good health. Some clones in this sample may be carry-over from other donors' samples.

V gene TRBV30 combines with J gene TRBJ2-2; 7 bases map to TRBD2. CDR3 length: 16 residues. V lost 0 bases, J lost 3 bases, and 7 bases stayed unmatched. The germline V gene has CDR1 GTSNPN and CDR2 SVGIG (reference sequence). The DNA of the CDR3 is TGTGCCTGGAGTGTAAGGGCTAGCGGTTACACCGGGGAGCTGTTTTTT. Its protein product is CAWSVRASGYTGELFF.

Many counts were recorded for this clone. The CDR3 nucleotides are TGCGCCAGCAGGGAAATACAGTATGCGAACACCGGGGAGCTGTTTTTT. Translated, it gives CASREIQYANTGELFF. The chain is built from TRBV23-1 and TRBJ2-2; D uncertain. TRBV23-1 is an ORF, with its function uncertain. V shed 6 bases and J shed 0 bases, with 14 bases lying between them. The CDR3 runs to 16 residues.

In the case of this clone: With a far larger clone one base away, a read error is the likely cause. This sample includes further DNA sequences coding for the same CDR3. The V gene is TRBV7-2, the J gene TRBJ2-5; maybe TRBD2 (5 bases). CDR1 is SGHTA, CDR2 FQGNSA, per germline. This CDR3 comprises 15 residues. The CDR3 nucleotides read TGTGCCAGCAGCCTAGCCCGGGCTACCAGACTCGGGCTGTACTTC. Protein sequence: CASSLARATRLGLYF.

J is TRBJ1-5 and V is TRBV28, with D unresolved. CDR1 is MDHEN, CDR2 SYDVKM, per germline. V lost 6 bases and J lost 9, with 15 bases in between. The CDR3 runs to 13 residues. The CDR3 reads CASSPYRVLPQHF. DNA of the CDR3: TGTGCCAGCAGCCCCTACCGGGTTCTGCCCCAGCATTTT.

This chain uses TRBV6-6 with TRBJ2-1; TRBD2 agrees at 13 bases. Germline loops: CDR1 MNHNY, CDR2 SVGAGI (reference sequence). The CDR3 has 15 residues. V dropped 2 bases and J dropped 9; count of bases not matched to a gene: 4. The CDR3 loop reads CASSYGTSGTGEQFF. The DNA of the CDR3 is TGTGCCAGCAGTTACGGGACTAGCGGGACCGGTGAGCAGTTCTTC.

This clone was recorded a few times. The rearrangement joins TRBV29-1 to TRBJ2-1; D call uncertain. CDR3 length: 12 amino acids. CDR1 is SQVTM and CDR2 is ANQGSEA in the germline V gene. V dropped 4 bases and J dropped 1 base, with 5 bases sitting between them. CDR3 DNA sequence: TGCAGCGTTGCGGCATCCTACAATGAGCAGTTCTTC. It specifies CSVAASYNEQFF.

This clone was recorded a few times. This chain connects TRBV6-1 to TRBJ2-7, with D possibly matching TRBD1 (6 bases). CDR3 length: 12 residues. Germline CDR1 reads MNHNS; CDR2 reads SASEGT. V gave up 10 bases and J gave up 3 bases, with 13 bases separating them. CDR3 sequence (DNA): TGTGCCATCCGGGACATCCTCTACGAGCAGTACTTC. Translated, it gives CAIRDILYEQYF.

This chain links TRBV5-1 with TRBJ2-3; weak D call: TRBD2 (5 bases). CDR3 length: 15 amino acids. Trimming removed 5 bases at V and 5 bases at J, with 18 bases between. Germline CDR1 SGHRS, CDR2 YFSETQ. The CDR3 is CASSAGSTAGDTQYF. CDR3 nucleotides: TGCGCCAGCAGTGCCGGATCCACGGCGGGAGATACGCAGTATTTT.

The J gene is TRBJ1-1, the V gene TRBV5-1; no reliable D call. CDR1 is SGHRS and CDR2 is YFSETQ in the germline V gene. The CDR3 sequence is 13 residues long. V was pared by 5 bases and J by 2 bases, with 10 bases between. CDR3 sequence: CASRIQFNTEAFF. In DNA, the CDR3 is TGCGCCAGCAGGATTCAGTTTAACACTGAAGCTTTCTTT.

J is TRBJ2-7 and V is TRBV19, with 10 bases aligning to TRBD2. Germline V lookup: CDR1 LNHDA, CDR2 SQIVND (reference sequence). There are 15 residues in the CDR3. With V trimmed by 4 bases and J by 5 bases, 8 bases remained unmatched. Written as DNA, the CDR3 is TGTGCCAGTAGTACGACAGCGGGAGGGGTCCACGAGCAGTACTTC. Translated: CASSTTAGGVHEQYF.

The chain uses TRBV6-6 and TRBJ1-5; the D is unclear. Germline CDR1 is MNHNY and CDR2 is SVGAGI (reference sequence). Trimming removed 2 bases from V and 5 bases from J, with 4 bases in between. The CDR3 sequence is 12 residues long. CDR3 residues: CASSYRDQPQHF. CDR3 nucleotide sequence: TGTGCCAGCAGTTACAGGGATCAGCCCCAGCATTTT.

The sample holds one count of this clone. The chain has TRBV19 and TRBJ1-3; D ambiguous. CDR3 length: 14 amino acids. Germline V gene sequence: CDR1 LNHDA, CDR2 SQIVND (reference sequence). Trimming pared 3 bases from V and 0 bases from J, leaving 6 bases between. The CDR3 region is CASSIRHSGNTIYF. The CDR3 DNA is TGTGCCAGTAGTATCCGACACTCTGGAAACACCATATATTTT.

The CDR3 DNA reads as TGTGCCACCAGCAGAGAGATCGGCACCGGGGAGCTGTTTTTT. Its translation: CATSREIGTGELFF. The chain uses TRBV15 and TRBJ2-2; D remains unclear. V gave up 0 bases and J gave up 4 bases, with 6 bases separating them. Germline values: CDR1 LNHNV, CDR2 YYDKDF (reference sequence). This CDR3 contains 14 residues.

For this clone: A far bigger clonotype differs at one base, so this is likely a read error. Distinct nucleotide sequences in the sample also encode this CDR3. The chain uses TRBV28 and TRBJ2-5; 7 bases fit TRBD2. The CDR3 sequence is 16 residues long. The J segment lost 3 bases and the V segment lost 4 bases, leaving 11 bases of the junction unmatched. CDR1 and CDR2 from the germline V gene are MDHEN and SYDVKM. CDR3 region: CASSSPRLAGEETQYF. DNA for the CDR3: TGTGCCAGCAGTTCCCCGCGACTAGCAGGAGAAGAGACCCAGTACTTC.

This chain joins TRBV5-8 and TRBJ2-2; D ambiguous. Germline V gives CDR1 SGHTS, CDR2 YDEGEE. The CDR3 loop spans 12 amino acids. The germline V and J ends were trimmed by 4 bases and 5 bases, with 6 bases remaining between them. CDR3 coding DNA: TGTGCCAGCAGCCCAAGTACCGGGGAGCTGTTTTTT. Translating it yields CASSPSTGELFF.

The CDR3 nucleotides are TGTGCCAGCAGAGCGGCTAGCACAGATACGCAGTATTTT. Its translation: CASRAASTDTQYF. V and J are TRBV7-6 and TRBJ2-3, with D tentatively TRBD2 (5 bases). Trimming took 6 bases from V and 0 from J, leaving 7 bases between them. Germline CDR1 SGHVS, CDR2 FNYEAQ. This CDR3 region has 13 residues.

This chain uses TRBV11-2 with TRBJ2-2; TRBD2 agrees at 13 bases. V lost 1 base to trimming and J lost 5 bases; unmatched junction nucleotides: 1. The CDR3 contains 16 residues. Germline loops: CDR1 SGHAT, CDR2 FQNNGV. CDR3 region: CASSLVGLAGTGELFF. CDR3 nucleotide sequence: TGTGCCAGCAGCTTAGTGGGACTAGCGGGAACCGGGGAGCTGTTTTTT.

The genes are TRBV5-1 and TRBJ2-7; TRBD2 is a possible D gene (5 bases). The CDR3 length is 13 residues. Germline V CDR1 and CDR2: SGHRS, YFSETQ. Trimming pared 4 bases from V and 3 bases from J, leaving 11 bases between. The CDR3 is CASSTDLFYEQYF. Written as DNA, the CDR3 is TGCGCCAGCAGCACGGACTTGTTCTACGAGCAGTACTTC.

In regard to this clone: A read error is possible here, since a much larger clone lies one base away. This CDR3 is also generated by other DNA sequences in the sample. CDR3 coding DNA: TGTGCCAGTGAGCTGCTCGGTGGCGGGAGTCTCACCGGGGAGCTGTTTTTT. It translates to CASELLGGGSLTGELFF. The chain has TRBV7-6 and TRBJ2-2; 7 bases map to TRBD2. Germline assignment: CDR1 SGHVS and CDR2 FNYEAQ. The CDR3 spans 17 residues. V lost 9 bases, J lost 4 bases, and 17 bases stayed unmatched.

Comment on this clone: A read error is the likely source, as a far larger clone sits one nucleotide away. The J gene is TRBJ2-1, the V gene TRBV4-3, with a weak D call TRBD2 (5 bases). CDR1 and CDR2 from the germline V gene are LGHNA and YSLEER. V gave up 8 bases and J gave up 5 bases, with 10 bases separating them. The CDR3 spans 12 residues. The DNA for the CDR3 is TGCGCCAGCGGCGACGGGAACAATGAGCAGTTCTTC. As protein: CASGDGNNEQFF.

V gene TRBV2 combines with J gene TRBJ1-1; TRBD1 matches at 8 bases. The CDR3 contains 14 residues. The V gene end was trimmed by 6 bases and the J gene end by 1 base; junction bases not matched to a gene: 4. Germline CDR1 is SNHLY and CDR2 is FYNNEI. The CDR3 here is CASSRTGWNTEAFF. In DNA form, the CDR3 reads TGTGCCAGCAGCCGGACAGGGTGGAACACTGAAGCTTTCTTT.

On this clone: A much larger clonotype is one base distant, so this may be a read error. CDR3 coding DNA: TGCAGCGTTTACACTCGACAGGGGGCGCACACTGAAGCTTTCTTT. This codes for CSVYTRQGAHTEAFF. The V and J genes are TRBV29-1 and TRBJ1-1, with 10 positions matching TRBD1. The CDR3 runs to 15 residues. Germline lookup yields CDR1 SQVTM and CDR2 ANQGSEA. The V and J ends lost 5 bases and 3 bases, in that order; junction bases with no gene match: 9.

The gene calls are TRBV5-6 and TRBJ2-5; TRBD2 matches 12 bases. There are 15 residues in the CDR3. Germline CDR1 is SGHDT and CDR2 is YYEEEE. Germline trimming cut 4 bases from V and 6 bases from J; bases unmatched to any gene: 7. For the CDR3, the DNA is TGTGCCAGCAGCAAACTAGCGGGAGGAGGGAAGACCCAGTACTTC. Protein: CASSKLAGGGKTQYF.

The chain joins TRBV27 to TRBJ1-5; D is unclear. The germline gives CDR1 MNHEY, CDR2 SMNVEV (reference sequence). The CDR3 has 16 amino acids. V lost 3 bases and J lost 0, with 12 bases in between. The CDR3 loop reads CASSLLSGYSNQPQHF. DNA of the CDR3: TGTGCCAGCAGTTTGTTATCAGGCTATAGCAATCAGCCCCAGCATTTT.

This clone came up a few times. A read error is possible here, since a much larger clone lies one base away. The same CDR3 is also encoded by other DNA sequences in this sample. V and J are TRBV5-4 and TRBJ2-7, with 14 bases that match TRBD2. The CDR3 has 16 residues. The germline CDR1 and CDR2 sequences are SGHNT and YYREEE (reference sequence). CDR3 protein: CASSGGTSGSLYEQYF. The CDR3 nucleotides read TGCGCCAGCAGCGGGGGGACTAGCGGGAGTTTGTACGAGCAGTACTTC.

To note about this clone: It differs at one base from a far larger clone, so likely a read error. Other DNA sequences within the sample encode an identical CDR3. The chain couples TRBV30 to TRBJ2-2; 8 bases are a match to TRBD2. The CDR3 totals 20 residues. The V gene's germline CDR1 is GTSNPN and CDR2 SVGIG (reference sequence). The CDR3: CAWTMRGKLAEPLNTGELFF. The CDR3 region has the DNA TGTGCCTGGACCATGCGGGGGAAACTAGCGGAGCCGCTGAACACCGGGGAGCTGTTCTTT.

V and J are TRBV9 and TRBJ2-1, with 8 bases that match TRBD2. The germline V gene encodes CDR1 SGDLS and CDR2 YYNGEE. The CDR3 has 16 residues. V lost 1 base to trimming and J lost 5 bases; unmatched junction nucleotides: 8. CDR3 in DNA: TGTGCCAGCAGCGTATCCTTGGGCGGGGGGCACAATGAGCAGTTCTTC. Protein: CASSVSLGGGHNEQFF. The variable domain in full, completed from reference TRBV9 and TRBJ2-1, reads DSGVTQTPKHLITATGQRVTLRCSPRSGDLSVYWYQQSLDQGLQFLIQYYNGEERAKGNILERFSAQQFPDLHSELNLSSLELGDSALYFCASSVSLGGGHNEQFFGPGTRLTVL.

This chain connects TRBV28 to TRBJ2-7; 7 positions agree with TRBD1. Germline V gene data show CDR1 as MDHEN and CDR2 as SYDVKM. This CDR3 region has 16 residues. With 6 bases clipped from V and 3 bases from J, the junction kept 14 bases outside the gene matches. The CDR3 spells CASRTTKGQRIYEQYF. The CDR3 nucleotides are TGTGCCAGCAGGACAACCAAGGGACAGAGAATCTACGAGCAGTACTTC.